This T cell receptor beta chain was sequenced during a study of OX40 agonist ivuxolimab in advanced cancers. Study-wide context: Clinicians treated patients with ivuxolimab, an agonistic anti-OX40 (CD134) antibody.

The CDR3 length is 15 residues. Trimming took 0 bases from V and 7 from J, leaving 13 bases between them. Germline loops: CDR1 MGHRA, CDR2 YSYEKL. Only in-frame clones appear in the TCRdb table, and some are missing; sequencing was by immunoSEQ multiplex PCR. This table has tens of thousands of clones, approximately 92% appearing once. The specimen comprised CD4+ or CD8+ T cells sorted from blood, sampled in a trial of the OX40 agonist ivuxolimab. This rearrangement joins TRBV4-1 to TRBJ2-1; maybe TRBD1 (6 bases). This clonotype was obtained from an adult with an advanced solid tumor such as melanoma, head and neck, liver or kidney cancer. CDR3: CASSQDFPGVNEQFF. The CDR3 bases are TGCGCCAGCAGCCAAGATTTCCCAGGGGTTAATGAGCAGTTCTTC.